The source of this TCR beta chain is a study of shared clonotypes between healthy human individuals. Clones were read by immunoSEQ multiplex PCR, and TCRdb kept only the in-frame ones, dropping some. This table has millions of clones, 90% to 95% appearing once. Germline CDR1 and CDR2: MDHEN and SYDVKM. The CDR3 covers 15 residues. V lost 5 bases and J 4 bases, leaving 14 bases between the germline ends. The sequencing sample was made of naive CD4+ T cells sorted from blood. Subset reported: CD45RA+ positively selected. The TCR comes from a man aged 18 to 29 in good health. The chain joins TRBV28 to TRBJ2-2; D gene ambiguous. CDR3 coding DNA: TGTGCCAGCAGTCCTAGGTGGGCGATCACCGGGGAGCTGTTTTTT. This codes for CASSPRWAITGELFF.